The clone carrying this T cell receptor (beta chain) was seen ten or more times. What it binds is unknown. Construction of the TCR beta libraries employed iRepertoire HTBI primers in conjunction with Arm-PCR of CDR3 regions. TCRdb used MiXCR to reprocess the multiplex PCR reads, holding one entry per CDR3 protein. There are over 500,000 distinct CDR3 sequences in the sample; roughly 15% occur only once, and 15% to 20% lies in the top ten. Time point described: newly diagnosed GD, antithyroid drugs for less than 3 months. The TCR library was prepared using RNA isolated from PBMCs. V was shortened by 5 bases and J by 5 bases, with 12 bases between the two germline ends. Germline V gives CDR1 SGHAT, CDR2 FQNNGV. CDR3 size: 14 residues. These data are taken from a study of regulatory T cells in long-lasting Graves disease. As for the study in general: Graves' patients, newly diagnosed, had taken antithyroid drugs under 3 months. Findings and caveats of the study: Persistent disease showed a preference for TRBV28, TRBJ1-2 and TRBJ2-5. Newly diagnosed Graves' patients had higher TCR diversity than persistent ones.

This sample was also put to use in a study of T cells in Graves' hyperthyroidism and ophthalmopathy. That paper states: Ophthalmopathy was separated from stable hyperthyroidism by a 13 V-J model.

This receptor was identified in a woman in her 30s with Graves disease. The rearrangement uses TRBV11-2 and TRBJ2-2; D might be TRBD1 (6 bases). Sequenced here: peripheral blood mononuclear cells (PBMCs), sampled at new diagnosis, from a patient treated with antithyroid drugs. CDR3 protein: CASSRTESTGELFF. CDR3 bases: TGTGCCAGCAGCCGGACAGAGAGTACCGGGGAGCTGTTTTTT. The whole variable domain, filled in from reference TRBV11-2 and TRBJ2-2, reads EAGVAQSPRYKIIEKRQSVAFWCNPISGHATLYWYQQILGQGPKLLIQFQNNGVVDDSQLPKDRFSAERLKGVDSTLKIQPAKLEDSAVYLCASSRTESTGELFFGEGSRLTVL.